The source of this TCR beta chain is a study of T cell responses to AZD1222 COVID-19 vaccine. Study results and caveats: Spike-specific TCR breadth and depth both grew after two AZD1222 doses.

About this clone itself: Its specificity is not known.

Germline CDR1 reads LGHDT; CDR2 reads YNNKEL (reference sequence). The trim removed 2 bases at V and 3 bases at J, leaving 10 bases unmatched. The CDR3 has 18 amino acids. The table came from immunoSEQ multiplex PCR; TCRdb's copy has only in-frame clones and leaves some out. The sample holds around 140,000 clones, roughly nine tenths seen once. The chain is built from TRBV3-1 (or the pseudogene TRBV3-2) and TRBJ2-1, with 10 bases identical to TRBD2. The sequence was obtained from an adult who received the AZD1222 COVID-19 vaccine. The sample here was peripheral blood, taken 28 days after the second AZD1222 dose. The CDR3 loop reads CASSQKVLSGRNYNEQFF. CDR3 in DNA: TGTGCCAGCAGCCAAAAGGTCCTTAGCGGGAGGAACTACAATGAGCAGTTCTTC.